This T cell receptor beta chain was recorded in a study of cytomegalovirus exposure and HLA in healthy donors. This CDR3 comprises 15 residues. CDR1 is LGHNA and CDR2 is YSLEER in the germline V gene. Trimming took 1 base from V and 4 from J, leaving 13 bases between them. PCR was performed using 60 Vbeta and 13 Jbeta primers. The repertoire was sequenced with immunoSEQ multiplex PCR; TCRdb's copy has only in-frame clones and lacks some. This table has 100,000 to 150,000 clones, 80% to 90% appearing once. The receptor was derived from a woman aged 40 to 50 in good health and CMV-seropositive. The chain recombines TRBV4-3 with TRBJ1-2; D is ambiguous. The sequencing input was PBMCs. The CDR3 protein is CASSQVGGEGYGYTF. The CDR3 region has the DNA TGCGCCAGCAGCCAAGTCGGCGGGGAGGGCTATGGCTACACCTTC.